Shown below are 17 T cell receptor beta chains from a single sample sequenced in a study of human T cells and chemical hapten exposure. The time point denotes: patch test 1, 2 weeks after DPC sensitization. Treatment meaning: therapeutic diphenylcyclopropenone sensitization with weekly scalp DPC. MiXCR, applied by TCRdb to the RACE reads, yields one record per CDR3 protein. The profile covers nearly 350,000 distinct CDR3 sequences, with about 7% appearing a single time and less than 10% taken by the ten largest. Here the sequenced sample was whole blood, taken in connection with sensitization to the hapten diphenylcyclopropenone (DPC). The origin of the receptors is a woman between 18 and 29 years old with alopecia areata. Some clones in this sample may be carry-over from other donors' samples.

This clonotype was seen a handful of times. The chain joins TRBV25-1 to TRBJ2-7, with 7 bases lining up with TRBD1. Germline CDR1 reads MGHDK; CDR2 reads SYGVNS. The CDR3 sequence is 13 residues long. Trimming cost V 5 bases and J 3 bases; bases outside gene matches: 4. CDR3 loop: CASSHRDSYEQYF. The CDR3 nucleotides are TGTGCCAGCAGTCACCGGGACAGCTACGAGCAGTACTTC.

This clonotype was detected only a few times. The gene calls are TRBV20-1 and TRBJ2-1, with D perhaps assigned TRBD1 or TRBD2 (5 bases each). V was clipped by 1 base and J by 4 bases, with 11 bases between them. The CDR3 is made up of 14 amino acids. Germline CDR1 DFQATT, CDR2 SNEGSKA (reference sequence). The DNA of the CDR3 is TGCAGTGCTAGAGGAGGGGCCACTTACAATGAGCAGTTCTTC. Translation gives CSARGGATYNEQFF.

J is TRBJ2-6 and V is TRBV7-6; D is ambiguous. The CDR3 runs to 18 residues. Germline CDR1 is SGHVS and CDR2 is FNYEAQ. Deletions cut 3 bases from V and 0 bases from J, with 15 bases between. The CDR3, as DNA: TGTGCCAGCAGCTTCCCTCCTTCCTCCCGCTCTGGGGCCAACGTCCTGACTTTC. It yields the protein CASSFPPSSRSGANVLTF.

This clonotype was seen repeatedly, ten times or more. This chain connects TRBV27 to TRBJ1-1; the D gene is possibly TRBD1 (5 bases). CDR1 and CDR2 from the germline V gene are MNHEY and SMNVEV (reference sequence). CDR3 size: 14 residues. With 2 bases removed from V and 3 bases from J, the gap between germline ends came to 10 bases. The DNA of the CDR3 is TGTGCCAGCAGTTTAGTAGGGGCCCACACTGAAGCTTTCTTT. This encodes CASSLVGAHTEAFF.

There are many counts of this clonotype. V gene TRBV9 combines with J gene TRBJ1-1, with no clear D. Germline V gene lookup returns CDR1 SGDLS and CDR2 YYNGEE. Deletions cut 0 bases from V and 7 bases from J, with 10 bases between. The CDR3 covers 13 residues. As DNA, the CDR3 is TGTGCCAGCAGCGTAGGGGGATTTGATGAAGCTTTCTTT. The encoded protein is CASSVGGFDEAFF. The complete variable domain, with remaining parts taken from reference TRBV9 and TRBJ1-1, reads DSGVTQTPKHLITATGQRVTLRCSPRSGDLSVYWYQQSLDQGLQFLIQYYNGEERAKGNILERFSAQQFPDLHSELNLSSLELGDSALYFCASSVGGFDEAFFGQGTRLTVV.

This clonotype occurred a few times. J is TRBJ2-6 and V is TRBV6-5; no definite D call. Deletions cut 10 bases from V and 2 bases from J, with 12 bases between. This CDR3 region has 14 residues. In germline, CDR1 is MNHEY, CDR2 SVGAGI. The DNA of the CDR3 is TGTGCCACCTCGGTAGGAGCTGGGGCCAACGTCCTGACTTTC. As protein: CATSVGAGANVLTF.

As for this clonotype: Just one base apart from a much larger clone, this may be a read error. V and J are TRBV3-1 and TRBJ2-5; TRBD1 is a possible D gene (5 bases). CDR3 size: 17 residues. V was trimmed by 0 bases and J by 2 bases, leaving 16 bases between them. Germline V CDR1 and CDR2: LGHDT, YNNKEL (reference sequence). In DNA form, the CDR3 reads TGTGCCAGCAGCCAAGATCGGAATCGACAGAGGCAAGAGACCCAGTACTTC. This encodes CASSQDRNRQRQETQYF.

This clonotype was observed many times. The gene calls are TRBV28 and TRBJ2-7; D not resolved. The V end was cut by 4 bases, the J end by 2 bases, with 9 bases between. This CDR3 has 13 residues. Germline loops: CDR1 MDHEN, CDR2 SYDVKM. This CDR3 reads CASSSAFPYEQYF. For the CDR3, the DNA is TGTGCCAGCAGTTCCGCCTTCCCCTACGAGCAGTACTTC. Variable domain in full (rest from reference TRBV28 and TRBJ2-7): DVKVTQSSRYLVKRTGEKVFLECVQDMDHENMFWYRQDPGLGLRLIYFSYDVKMKEKGDIPEGYSVSREKKERFSLILESASTNQTSMYLCASSSAFPYEQYFGPGTRLTVT.

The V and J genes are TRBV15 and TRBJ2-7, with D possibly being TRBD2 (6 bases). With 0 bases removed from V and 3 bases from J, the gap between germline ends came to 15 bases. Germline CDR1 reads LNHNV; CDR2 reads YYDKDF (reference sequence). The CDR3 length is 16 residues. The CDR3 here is CATSRDPPRRGYEQYF. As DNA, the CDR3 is TGTGCCACCAGCAGAGATCCGCCGCGGCGGGGCTACGAGCAGTACTTC.

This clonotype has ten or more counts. The CDR3 protein is CASSLFSTDEKLFF. DNA of the CDR3: TGTGCCAGCAGTTTATTTTCAACCGATGAAAAACTGTTTTTT. V and J are TRBV28 and TRBJ1-4; D is uncertain. The CDR3 is 14 residues long. Trimming took off 1 base at V and 6 bases at J, with 9 bases between the two ends. The germline gives CDR1 MDHEN, CDR2 SYDVKM.

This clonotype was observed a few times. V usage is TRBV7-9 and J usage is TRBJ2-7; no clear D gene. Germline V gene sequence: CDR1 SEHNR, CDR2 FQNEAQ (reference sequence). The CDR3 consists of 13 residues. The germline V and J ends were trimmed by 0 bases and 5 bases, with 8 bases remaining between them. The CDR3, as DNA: TGTGCCAGCAGCTTAGCTGACTGGGACGAGCAGTACTTC. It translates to CASSLADWDEQYF.

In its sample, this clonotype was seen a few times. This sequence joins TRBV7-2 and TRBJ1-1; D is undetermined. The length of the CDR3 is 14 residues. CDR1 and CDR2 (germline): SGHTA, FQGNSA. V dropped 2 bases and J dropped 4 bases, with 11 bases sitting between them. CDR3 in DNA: TGTGCCAGCAGCTTATCCGTTGTAGTCACTGAAGCTTTCTTT. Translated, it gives CASSLSVVVTEAFF.

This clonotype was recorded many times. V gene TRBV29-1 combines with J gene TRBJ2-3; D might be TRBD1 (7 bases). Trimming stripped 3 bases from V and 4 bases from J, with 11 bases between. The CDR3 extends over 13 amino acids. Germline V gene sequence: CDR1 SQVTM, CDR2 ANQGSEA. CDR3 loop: CSVEQGGADTQYF. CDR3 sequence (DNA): TGCAGCGTTGAGCAGGGGGGAGCAGATACGCAGTATTTT.

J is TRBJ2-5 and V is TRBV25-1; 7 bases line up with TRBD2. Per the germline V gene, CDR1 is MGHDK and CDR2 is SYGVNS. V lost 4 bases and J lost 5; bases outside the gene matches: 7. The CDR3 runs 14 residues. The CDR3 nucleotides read TGTGCCAGCAGTGGGGAAGGGAGGGCGGAGACCCAGTACTTC. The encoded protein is CASSGEGRAETQYF.

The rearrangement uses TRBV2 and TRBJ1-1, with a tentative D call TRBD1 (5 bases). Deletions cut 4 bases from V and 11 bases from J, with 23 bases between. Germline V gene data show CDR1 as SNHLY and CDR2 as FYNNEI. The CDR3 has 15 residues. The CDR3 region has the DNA TGTGCCAGCAGTGGAGAATCCCAGGGCTTCGGGACGGCTTTCTTT. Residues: CASSGESQGFGTAFF.

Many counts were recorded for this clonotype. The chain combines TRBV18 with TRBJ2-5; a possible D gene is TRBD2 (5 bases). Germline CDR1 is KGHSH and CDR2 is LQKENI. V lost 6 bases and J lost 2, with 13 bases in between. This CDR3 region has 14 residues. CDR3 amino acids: CASSAGELQETQYF. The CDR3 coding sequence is TGTGCCAGCTCGGCCGGGGAGCTACAAGAGACCCAGTACTTC.

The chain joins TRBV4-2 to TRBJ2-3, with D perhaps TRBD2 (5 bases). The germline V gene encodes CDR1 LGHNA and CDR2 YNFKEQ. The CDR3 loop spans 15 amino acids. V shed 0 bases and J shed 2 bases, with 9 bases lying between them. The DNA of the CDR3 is TGTGCCAGCAGCCAAGATGGGCGGGTCACAGATACGCAGTATTTT. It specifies CASSQDGRVTDTQYF.